The rows below give T cell receptor beta chains drawn from one sample of a study of Ad26.COV2.S vaccination and SARS-CoV-2 variants. TCRdb's copy holds only in-frame clones and misses some; the assay was immunoSEQ multiplex PCR. The table lists more than 300,000 clones, about 86% of them singletons. The input for sequencing was peripheral blood, taken in a trial of Ad26.COV2.S vaccine versus placebo. The receptor source for this set is a person between 18 and 60 years old who received the Ad26.COV2.S COVID-19 vaccine or a placebo. Each CDR3 is given with its conserved first and last residue. The order of the fields is D gene, clone size, V gene, J gene, CDR3 protein, CDR3 DNA. A D gene is named only where the DNA matches it firmly. Clone size is shown for a subset of rows, as once, few, many or a class of expanded clone.

TRBD1	-	TRBV7-8	TRBJ1-2	CASSQGQGRWDYGYTF	TGTGCCAGCAGCCAAGGACAGGGCAGGTGGGACTATGGCTACACCTTC
-	-	TRBV29-1	TRBJ2-2	CSVGGGGELFF	TGCAGCGTTGGAGGGGGCGGGGAGCTGTTTTTT
TRBD1	once	TRBV15	TRBJ2-2	CATSRGTGLAGELFF	TGTGCCACCAGCAGGGGGACAGGGTTAGCCGGGGAGCTGTTTTTT
TRBD1	once	TRBV9	TRBJ2-7	CASSPSTGIQYEQYF	TGTGCCAGCAGCCCTTCGACAGGGATTCAGTACGAGCAGTACTTC
-	-	TRBV29-1	TRBJ2-3	CSVDLVDTQYF	TGCAGCGTTGACTTGGTAGATACGCAGTATTTT
-	-	TRBV5-5	TRBJ1-6	CASSLVYRAVSYNSPLHF	TGTGCCAGCAGCTTGGTCTACAGGGCTGTTTCCTATAATTCACCCCTCCACTTT
TRBD2	-	TRBV2	TRBJ2-5	CASSVSLAGLETQYF	TGTGCCAGCAGTGTAAGCCTAGCGGGGTTGGAGACCCAGTACTTC
-	-	TRBV29-1	TRBJ1-2	CSVGGGNGYTF	TGCAGCGTGGGTGGGGGAAATGGCTACACCTTC
TRBD1	-	TRBV11-2	TRBJ2-2	CASSQGVANTGELFF	TGTGCCAGCAGCCAGGGGGTGGCGAACACCGGGGAGCTGTTTTTT
TRBD1	-	TRBV5-1	TRBJ2-1	CASSSDRGSTHFF	TGCGCCAGCAGCAGTGACAGGGGATCCACCCATTTCTTC
TRBD1	-	TRBV7-8	TRBJ2-1	CASQLDRGAGNEQFF	TGTGCCAGCCAACTGGACAGGGGCGCAGGGAATGAGCAGTTCTTC
TRBD2	-	TRBV27	TRBJ2-3	CASRLAGGPDTQYF	TGTGCCAGCAGACTAGCGGGGGGGCCAGATACGCAGTATTTT
-	once	TRBV7-9	TRBJ2-1	CASIEGGPSYNEQFF	TGTGCCAGTATTGAAGGGGGGCCTTCCTACAATGAGCAGTTCTTC
-	-	TRBV5-4	TRBJ1-1	CASSVQLIMNTEAFF	TGTGCCAGCAGCGTCCAGCTAATCATGAACACTGAAGCTTTCTTT
-	few	TRBV6-5	TRBJ2-7	CASSYYVGEYEQYF	TGTGCCAGCAGTTACTACGTAGGGGAATACGAGCAGTACTTC
-	-	TRBV11-3	TRBJ2-2	CASSFQGGKTGELFF	TGTGCCAGCAGCTTCCAGGGTGGTAAAACCGGGGAGCTGTTTTTT
-	-	TRBV6-5	TRBJ1-2	CATSPRGVGNTF	TGTGCCACATCTCCAAGGGGAGTGGGGAACACCTTC
TRBD1	-	TRBV5-5	TRBJ2-7	CASSFGTGLSYEQYF	TGTGCCAGCAGCTTCGGGACAGGGCTTTCCTACGAGCAGTACTTC
TRBD1	-	TRBV7-2	TRBJ1-3	CASSLARTGGNTIYF	TGTGCCAGCAGCTTAGCCCGGACAGGGGGAAACACCATATATTTT
TRBD1	once	TRBV10-3	TRBJ1-4	CAISRTGGGEKLFF	TGTGCCATCAGCCGGACAGGGGGCGGGGAAAAACTGTTTTTT
TRBD1	many	TRBV5-4	TRBJ1-4	CASSLDRGSSEKLFF	TGTGCCAGCAGCTTGGACAGGGGGAGTAGTGAAAAACTGTTTTTT
-	many	TRBV10-3	TRBJ1-4	CAISEGRGDEKLFF	TGTGCCATCAGTGAGGGGAGGGGGGATGAAAAACTGTTTTTT
TRBD1	-	TRBV6-5	TRBJ1-1	CASRGQTNTEAFF	TGTGCCAGCAGGGGACAGACGAACACTGAAGCTTTCTTT
-	-	TRBV7-9	TRBJ1-2	CASSLAALNGYTF	TGTGCCAGCTCCCTTGCGGCGTTAAATGGCTACACCTTC
-	once	TRBV7-2	TRBJ1-3	CASSLDLAGGNTIYF	TGTGCCAGCAGCTTAGATCTGGCAGGGGGAAACACCATATATTTT
-	-	TRBV5-1	TRBJ1-4	CASSLRAADEKLFF	TGCGCCAGCAGCTTGAGGGCGGCGGATGAAAAACTGTTTTTT
TRBD2	-	TRBV5-1	TRBJ2-5	CASSPTSGQETQYF	TGCGCCAGCTCCCCGACTAGCGGCCAAGAGACCCAGTACTTC
TRBD1	-	TRBV9	TRBJ1-1	CASSPHRGPPLEAFF	TGTGCCAGCAGCCCCCACAGGGGGCCTCCGCTTGAAGCTTTCTTT
-	-	TRBV19	TRBJ1-2	CASIPGPLANYGYTF	TGTGCCAGTATCCCAGGACCGTTAGCTAACTATGGCTACACCTTC
-	-	TRBV7-2	TRBJ1-1	CASSFSGDLNTEAFF	TGTGCCAGCAGCTTTAGCGGGGACCTGAACACTGAAGCTTTCTTT
TRBD1	-	TRBV5-5	TRBJ1-2	CASSSRSWTGPTDGYTF	TGTGCCAGCAGCTCCCGCTCCTGGACAGGGCCCACGGATGGCTACACCTTC
-	-	TRBV18	TRBJ1-1	CASSPALNTEAFF	TGTGCCAGCTCACCTGCTCTGAACACTGAAGCTTTCTTT
TRBD1	-	TRBV15	TRBJ2-2	CATSIPGGRTGELFF	TGTGCCACCAGCATCCCAGGGGGCCGGACCGGGGAGCTGTTTTTT